The clone carrying this T cell receptor beta chain showed up many times. Its cognate antigen is unknown. 60 Vbeta and 13 Jbeta primers were used in PCR. Here immunoSEQ multiplex PCR was the method, and the copy in TCRdb shows in-frame clones only, minus some. The sample holds fewer than 250,000 clones, about 79% seen once. The data belong to a study of cytomegalovirus exposure and HLA in healthy donors. General study findings and limits: Productive status was seen about 90% or about 30% of the time for most TCR beta V segments in an earlier analysis. Analysis performed later found more than 15,000 TCR beta sequences associated with HLA alleles at 0.05 false discovery rate. Generally TCR sequences proved uncommon, though certain public TCRs appeared in numerous donors. The presence/absence work took it that sequencing depth was about the same across donors.

Sequenced sample: PBMCs. The receptor was derived from a male donor in good health and CMV-seronegative.

The DNA for the CDR3 is TGTGCCAGCAGCAGGGGGCTGGTTTACGAGCAGTACTTC. Protein: CASSRGLVYEQYF. The chain links TRBV6-7 to TRBJ2-7, with TRBD1 matching 8 bases. TRBV6-7 falls under the ORF class, with uncertain function. There are 13 residues in the CDR3. The junction had 5 bases not matched to a gene; V was cut back by 6 bases and J by 4 bases.